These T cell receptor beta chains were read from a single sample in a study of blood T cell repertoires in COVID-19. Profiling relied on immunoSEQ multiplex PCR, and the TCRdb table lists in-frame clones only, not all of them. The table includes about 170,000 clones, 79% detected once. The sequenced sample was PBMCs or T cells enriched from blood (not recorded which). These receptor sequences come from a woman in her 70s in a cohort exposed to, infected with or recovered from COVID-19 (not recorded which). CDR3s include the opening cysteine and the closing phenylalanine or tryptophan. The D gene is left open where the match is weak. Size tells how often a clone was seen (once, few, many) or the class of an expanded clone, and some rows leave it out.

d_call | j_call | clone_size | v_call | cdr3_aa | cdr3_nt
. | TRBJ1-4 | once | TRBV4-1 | CASSQEPFRGRGEKLFF | TGCGCCAGCAGCCAAGAGCCCTTCAGGGGCCGGGGAGAAAAACTGTTTTTT
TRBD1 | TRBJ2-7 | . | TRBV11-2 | CASSLTHWTGVEQYF | TGTGCCAGCAGCTTAACCCACTGGACAGGGGTCGAGCAGTACTTC
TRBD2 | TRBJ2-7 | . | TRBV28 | CASRGRGGLVYEQYF | TGTGCCAGCAGGGGGCGCGGGGGTCTGGTCTACGAGCAGTACTTC
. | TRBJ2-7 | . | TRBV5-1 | CASSLDGGQGEQYF | TGCGCCAGCAGCTTGGACGGAGGCCAGGGGGAGCAGTACTTC
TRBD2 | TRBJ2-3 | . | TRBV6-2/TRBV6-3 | CASSYGLAGSTDTQYF | TGTGCCAGCAGTTACGGGTTAGCGGGGAGCACAGATACGCAGTATTTT
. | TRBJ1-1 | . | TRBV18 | CASSPNEDKAFF | TGTGCCAGCTCACCAAACGAGGACAAGGCTTTCTTT
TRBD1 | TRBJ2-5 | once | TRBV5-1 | CASRGTAHGRETQYF | TGCGCCAGCAGGGGGACAGCCCATGGGCGGGAGACCCAGTACTTC
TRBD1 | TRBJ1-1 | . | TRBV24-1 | CATSGTGPNTEAFF | TGTGCCACCAGTGGGACAGGACCGAACACTGAAGCTTTCTTT
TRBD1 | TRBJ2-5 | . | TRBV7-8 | CASSLGNTGGYTETQYF | TGTGCCAGCAGCTTAGGCAATACAGGGGGCTATACGGAGACCCAGTACTTC
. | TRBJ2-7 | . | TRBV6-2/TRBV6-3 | CASSPRTPGSYEQYF | TGTGCCAGCAGCCCTCGGACACCGGGCTCCTACGAGCAGTACTTC
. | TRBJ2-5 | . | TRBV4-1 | CASSRYDGLRETQYF | TGCGCCAGCAGCCGCTACGACGGGTTGAGGGAGACCCAGTACTTC
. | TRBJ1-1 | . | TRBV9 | CASSVGTSMNTEAFF | TGTGCCAGCAGCGTCGGGACAAGCATGAACACTGAAGCTTTCTTT
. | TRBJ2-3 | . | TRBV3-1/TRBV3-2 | CASSQDWRALKYF | TGTGCCAGCAGCCAAGATTGGCGGGCGCTGAAGTATTTT
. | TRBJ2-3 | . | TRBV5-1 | CARDKRTDTQYF | TGCGCCAGGGACAAACGCACAGATACGCAGTATTTT
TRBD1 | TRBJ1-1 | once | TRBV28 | CASSPIGTAGMNTEAFF | TGTGCCAGCAGTCCAATAGGGACAGCCGGGATGAACACTGAAGCTTTCTTT
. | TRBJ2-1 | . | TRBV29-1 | CSVANRADYNEQFF | TGCAGCGTTGCTAACAGGGCCGACTACAATGAGCAGTTCTTC
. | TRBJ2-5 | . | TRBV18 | CASSRTGHNQETQYF | TGTGCCAGCTCACGGACCGGACACAACCAAGAGACCCAGTACTTC
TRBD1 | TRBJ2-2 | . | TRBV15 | CATSRGGQRANTGELFF | TGTGCCACCAGCAGAGGGGGACAGAGAGCGAACACCGGGGAGCTGTTTTTT
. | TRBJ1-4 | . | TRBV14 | CASSQIPGGGNEKLFF | TGTGCCAGCAGCCAGATCCCCGGGGGGGGAAATGAAAAACTGTTTTTT
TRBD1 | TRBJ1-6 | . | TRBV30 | CAWTGQFNSPLHF | TGTGCCTGGACGGGACAGTTTAATTCACCCCTCCACTTT
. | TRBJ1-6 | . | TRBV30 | CAWSPGESPLHF | TGTGCCTGGAGTCCGGGGGAGTCACCCCTCCACTTT
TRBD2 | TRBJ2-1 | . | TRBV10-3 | CAISDPTSGRGNEQFF | TGTGCCATCAGTGACCCGACTAGCGGGAGAGGCAATGAGCAGTTCTTC
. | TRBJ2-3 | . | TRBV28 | CASSTTGNTATDTQYF | TGTGCCAGCAGCACTACCGGGAATACCGCAACAGATACGCAGTATTTT
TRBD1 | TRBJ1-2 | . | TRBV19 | CAGDSISNYGYTF | TGTGCCGGGGACAGCATTTCTAACTATGGCTACACCTTC
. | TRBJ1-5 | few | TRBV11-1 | CASSLSNSGSPQHF | TGTGCCAGCAGCTTATCCAACTCGGGTTCGCCCCAGCATTTT
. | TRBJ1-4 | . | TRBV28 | CASSFPLGQLNEKLFF | TGTGCCAGCAGTTTCCCCCTCGGACAGCTTAACGAAAAACTGTTTTTT
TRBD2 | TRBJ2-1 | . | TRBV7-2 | CASSPLAGVLNEQFF | TGTGCCAGCAGCCCGCTAGCGGGAGTACTCAATGAGCAGTTCTTC
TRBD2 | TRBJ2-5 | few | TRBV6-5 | CASSYGRAQETQYF | TGTGCCAGCAGTTACGGGAGGGCACAAGAGACCCAGTACTTC
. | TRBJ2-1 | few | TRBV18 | CASSPFALANEQFF | TGTGCCAGCTCACCATTCGCACTCGCCAATGAGCAGTTCTTC
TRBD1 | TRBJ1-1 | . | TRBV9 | CASSVDGGTVLNTEAFF | TGTGCCAGCAGCGTAGATGGGGGGACAGTTTTGAACACTGAAGCTTTCTTT
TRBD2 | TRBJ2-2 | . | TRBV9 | CASSSKRETGELFF | TGTGCCAGCAGCTCCAAGCGGGAGACCGGGGAGCTGTTTTTT
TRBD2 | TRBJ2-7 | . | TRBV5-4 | CASSEGLAGRSYEQYF | TGTGCCAGCAGCGAGGGACTAGCGGGACGATCCTACGAGCAGTACTTC